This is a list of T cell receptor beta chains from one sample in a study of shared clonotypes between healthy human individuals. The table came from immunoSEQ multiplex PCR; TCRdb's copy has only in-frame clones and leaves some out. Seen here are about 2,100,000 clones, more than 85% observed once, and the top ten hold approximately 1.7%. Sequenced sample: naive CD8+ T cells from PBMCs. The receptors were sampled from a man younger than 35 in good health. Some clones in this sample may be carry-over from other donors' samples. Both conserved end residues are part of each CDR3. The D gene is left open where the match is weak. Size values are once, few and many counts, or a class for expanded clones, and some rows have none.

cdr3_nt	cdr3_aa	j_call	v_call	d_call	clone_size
TGTGCCAGCAGGCGCATCCAAGCTAACTATGGCTACACCTTC	CASRRIQANYGYTF	TRBJ1-2	TRBV28	NA	NA
TGTGCCAGCAGTGGAGGGAGTGTCAATGGCTACACCTTC	CASSGGSVNGYTF	TRBJ1-2	TRBV25-1	NA	NA
TGTGCCAGCTCACCACCGAGGGGTGGAGCTTTCTTT	CASSPPRGGAFF	TRBJ1-1	TRBV18	NA	NA
TGCGCCAGCAGCGAAGTCATGGCTGGGGCCAACGTCCTGACTTTC	CASSEVMAGANVLTF	TRBJ2-6	TRBV4-1	NA	NA
TGCAGCGTGTATAGCGGGGAGCTCTCCTACGAGCAGTACTTC	CSVYSGELSYEQYF	TRBJ2-7	TRBV29-1	TRBD2	NA
TGTGCCAGCAGCGTCACCAGAGGGAGCTCACCTCATGAGCAGTTCTTC	CASSVTRGSSPHEQFF	TRBJ2-1	TRBV9	NA	NA
TGCGCCAGCAGCCTACGGGACTCGGTCTACGAGCAGTACTTC	CASSLRDSVYEQYF	TRBJ2-7	TRBV4-1	NA	NA
TGTGCCAGCAAGGAGAGGGAACCCCAAGAGACCCAGTACTTC	CASKEREPQETQYF	TRBJ2-5	TRBV27	NA	NA
TGTGCCAGCAGCTTGCCCCCGGGTGAAGCTTTCTTT	CASSLPPGEAFF	TRBJ1-1	TRBV5-4	NA	NA
TGTGCCATCAGAGGGGCCTACAATGAGCAGTTCTTC	CAIRGAYNEQFF	TRBJ2-1	TRBV10-3	NA	NA
TGTGCCAGCAGTGAAACATTTTCATGGACAGAGGAGACCCAGTACTTC	CASSETFSWTEETQYF	TRBJ2-5	TRBV6-1	NA	NA
TGTGCCAGCAGCTTTGTTGGGGAGCAGTACTTC	CASSFVGEQYF	TRBJ2-7	TRBV7-2	NA	few
TGTGCCAGCAGCCAACAGACTAGCCAATCTTGGGAGACCCAGTACTTC	CASSQQTSQSWETQYF	TRBJ2-5	TRBV13	TRBD2	NA
TGTGCCAGCAGCAATCCGAGTAATGAGCAGTTCTTC	CASSNPSNEQFF	TRBJ2-1	TRBV7-9	NA	NA
TGTGCCAGTAGTATGGCCCTCCCGCGCGGGACATCCTACCAGCAAGAGACCCAGTACTTC	CASSMALPRGTSYQQETQYF	TRBJ2-5	TRBV19	NA	NA
TGTGCCAGCAGCTTCCGGGGTCGGGACACTGAAGCTTTCTTT	CASSFRGRDTEAFF	TRBJ1-1	TRBV7-9	NA	NA
TGTGCCGTGGGACTAGCGGGAGGGCCGGCCAACAACTCCTACGAGCAGTACTTC	CAVGLAGGPANNSYEQYF	TRBJ2-7	TRBV10-3	TRBD2	NA
TGCGCCAGCAGCCAAGTCGAGTTCAACGAGCAGTACTTC	CASSQVEFNEQYF	TRBJ2-7	TRBV4-1	NA	NA
TGCGCCAGCAGTGAGTGGGACAGGAGGCAGCCCCAGCATTTT	CASSEWDRRQPQHF	TRBJ1-5	TRBV10-2	TRBD1	once
TGTGCCAGCAGCTTAATGGGCAGGGTGAACAATCAGCCCCAGCATTTT	CASSLMGRVNNQPQHF	TRBJ1-5	TRBV7-2	NA	once
TGTGCCAGCAGCTTACGAAGGGGGAACTACGAGCAGTACTTC	CASSLRRGNYEQYF	TRBJ2-7	TRBV7-9	NA	NA
TGTGCCAGCAGCTTAACCGGGACAGCAGAGGAGACCCAGTACTTC	CASSLTGTAEETQYF	TRBJ2-5	TRBV7-3	TRBD1	NA
TGCGCCAGCAGCCAGTTAACAGACTATGGCTACACCTTC	CASSQLTDYGYTF	TRBJ1-2	TRBV4-1	NA	few
TGCGCCAGCAGCCAACAAAGGGCGGGAGAGCAGTTCTTC	CASSQQRAGEQFF	TRBJ2-1	TRBV4-1	NA	NA
TGTGCCAGCAGTTATTCTAGTAGTTTTTCCTACAATGAGCAGTTCTTC	CASSYSSSFSYNEQFF	TRBJ2-1	TRBV28	NA	once
TGCGCCAGCAGTGAGATAGCAGGGGTTACGGATACGCAGTATTTT	CASSEIAGVTDTQYF	TRBJ2-3	TRBV10-1	NA	NA
TGTGCCAGCAGACCGGGACTAGGTATTGCCTACGAGCAGTACTTC	CASRPGLGIAYEQYF	TRBJ2-7	TRBV4-2	TRBD2	NA
TGTGCCAGTACAGGGAAATGGTCCTACAATGAGCAGTTCTTC	CASTGKWSYNEQFF	TRBJ2-1	TRBV25-1	NA	NA
TGCAGCTCCCGACTAGCAGGCACCGGGGAGCTGTTTTTT	CSSRLAGTGELFF	TRBJ2-2	TRBV29-1	TRBD2	NA
TGTGCCAGCAGCCCGGACCCGGGCGGTGGGACGCAGTATTTT	CASSPDPGGGTQYF	TRBJ2-3	TRBV27	NA	NA
TGTGCCATCAGCCGGGACGCCTACAATGAGCAGTTCTTC	CAISRDAYNEQFF	TRBJ2-1	TRBV10-3	NA	NA
TGTGCCAGCAGCTTAGACCCAGGCGTGACGGCTGAAGCTTTCTTT	CASSLDPGVTAEAFF	TRBJ1-1	TRBV11-2	NA	NA
TGCGCCAGCAGCCAAGACGGGGCGGTGAACACCGGGGAGCTGTTTTTT	CASSQDGAVNTGELFF	TRBJ2-2	TRBV4-1	NA	NA
TGTGCCAGCAGCTCGGGGGTAGCCAAAAACATTCAGTACTTC	CASSSGVAKNIQYF	TRBJ2-4	TRBV7-2	NA	NA
TGCGCCAGCAGCTTGCCCCTAGACATACCCGAGCAGTACTTC	CASSLPLDIPEQYF	TRBJ2-7	TRBV5-1	NA	NA
TGTGCCAGCAGCCACGGAACAGGGAACTACGAGCAGTACTTC	CASSHGTGNYEQYF	TRBJ2-7	TRBV5-6	NA	NA
TGTGCCAGCAGTCCCTGGTTAGCTAGCGGTACGGATGAGCAGTTCTTC	CASSPWLASGTDEQFF	TRBJ2-1	TRBV27	TRBD2	NA
TGTGCCGGGAAAGTAGGCGGATCAAACATTCAGTACTTC	CAGKVGGSNIQYF	TRBJ2-4	TRBV30	NA	once
TGTGCCAGCAGTGAATCCAAGGGCCGACAAGCTTTCTTT	CASSESKGRQAFF	TRBJ1-1	TRBV25-1	NA	NA
TGTGCCAGCATGGGCGGAGCCTCTTGGGAGCAGTACTTC	CASMGGASWEQYF	TRBJ2-7	TRBV6-5	NA	NA
TGTGCCAGCAGCTTCTTTAGAACCGCACCAGATACGCAGTATTTT	CASSFFRTAPDTQYF	TRBJ2-3	TRBV5-6	NA	NA
TGTGCCAGCAGTTTTAACGAGGGATTGCAGTATTTT	CASSFNEGLQYF	TRBJ2-3	TRBV28	NA	once
TGTGCCAGCAGCCCCCGTACGCAGCCTAACTATGGCTACACCTTC	CASSPRTQPNYGYTF	TRBJ1-2	TRBV6-6	NA	NA
TGTGCCAGCAGCTCACGTTCTGGGGGAACCTACGAGCAGTACTTC	CASSSRSGGTYEQYF	TRBJ2-7	TRBV7-9	NA	NA
TGTGCCAGCAGTTTATCTGCCTACGAGCAGTACTTC	CASSLSAYEQYF	TRBJ2-7	TRBV28	NA	few
TGTGCCAGCAGTTTACCGACAGGGAAGGAAAAACTGTTTTTT	CASSLPTGKEKLFF	TRBJ1-4	TRBV28	TRBD1	once